Here is one T cell receptor beta chain with its context. The antigen is not known. This sample is part of a study of Graves' ophthalmopathy and Graves' hyperthyroidism. The overall study: Peripheral blood was gathered at the point of initial diagnosis, before any treatment started. Study outcomes and limitations: Detected in blood as well were most expanded thyroid clonotypes with frequency above 0.001. As the model predicted ophthalmopathy progression, it achieved a sensitivity of less than 71% and a specificity of more than 72%.

The authors amplified TCR beta CDR3 regions from RNA transcripts. HTBI primers were employed in first-round RT-PCR, then a second-round multiplex PCR followed. MiXCR, run by TCRdb on the multiplex PCR reads, gives a single entry per CDR3 protein. Of more than 300,000 distinct CDR3 sequences in the sample, 15% were seen once. The CDR3 spans 15 residues. Germline CDR1 and CDR2: SGDLS and YYNGEE. V shed 0 bases and J shed 6 bases, with 15 bases lying between them. The rearrangement uses TRBV9 and TRBJ1-1; TRBD1 might be the D (5 bases). Sequencing used peripheral blood. This TCR derives from a woman aged 18-35 years with stable Graves' hyperthyroidism. CDR3 region: CASSVVEGQGAEAFF. The CDR3 nucleotides are TGTGCCAGCAGCGTAGTTGAGGGGCAAGGTGCTGAAGCTTTCTTT.